A single sample gave rise to the 26 T cell receptor beta chains below, sequenced in a study of OX40 agonist ivuxolimab in advanced cancers. Some clones are missing from TCRdb's copy, which holds only in-frame ones; the method was immunoSEQ multiplex PCR. The sample has 66,000 or so clones, less than 85% seen once; the top ten hold approximately 4.3%. The sequencing here drew on CD4+ or CD8+ T cells sorted from blood, taken in a trial of the OX40 agonist ivuxolimab. The receptor set was obtained from an adult with an advanced solid tumor such as melanoma, head and neck, liver or kidney cancer.

This CDR3 reads CASSEAGLAGGIDEQFF. The CDR3 DNA reads TGTGCCAGCAGTGAAGCGGGACTAGCGGGGGGGATTGATGAGCAGTTCTTC. V and J are TRBV2 and TRBJ2-1, with TRBD2 matching 16 bases. Looked up from germline, CDR1 is SNHLY and CDR2 is FYNNEI. The CDR3 covers 17 residues. V trimming: 0 bases; J trimming: 8 bases; junction bases outside the gene matches: 4.

V is TRBV28 and J is TRBJ2-7; no clear D gene. The V end lost 2 bases, the J end lost 2 bases, and 7 bases lay between the germline ends. Per the germline V gene, CDR1 is MDHEN and CDR2 is SYDVKM. CDR3 length equals 13 residues. In DNA form, the CDR3 reads TGTGCCAGCAGTTTAGCAGCGCCCTACGAGCAGTACTTC. Translation: CASSLAAPYEQYF.

The CDR3: CASSLIGSISGNTIYF. CDR3 DNA sequence: TGCGCCAGCAGCTTGATAGGGTCAATCTCTGGAAACACCATATATTTT. The chain links TRBV5-1 to TRBJ1-3; D gene ambiguous. Germline V gene data show CDR1 as SGHRS and CDR2 as YFSETQ. This CDR3 contains 16 residues. V lost 1 base to trimming and J lost 0 bases, with 11 bases between them.

This chain links TRBV19 with TRBJ1-6; a weak D match, TRBD1 (5 bases). Germline CDR1 LNHDA, CDR2 SQIVND (reference sequence). The CDR3 loop spans 15 amino acids. V was cut by 7 bases and J by 8 bases, with 18 bases left in between. The CDR3: CASTPQGFWDSPLHF. CDR3 nucleotides: TGTGCCAGTACCCCCCAGGGCTTTTGGGATTCACCCCTCCACTTT.

The rearrangement uses TRBV6-6 and TRBJ2-2; D unresolved. Between the trimmed V and J ends, which lost 7 bases and 1 base, there was a span of 7 bases. Per the germline V gene, CDR1 is MNHNY and CDR2 is SVGAGI (reference sequence). This CDR3 region has 13 residues. The CDR3 coding sequence is TGTGCCAGCACCTTGGAGAACACCGGGGAGCTGTTTTTT. This encodes CASTLENTGELFF.

CDR3 in DNA: TGTGCCAGCAGCTTAGGTTTCGCGGGAGAGCAGTTCTTC. This codes for CASSLGFAGEQFF. V usage is TRBV11-1 and J usage is TRBJ2-1; possible D gene TRBD2, 6 bases. The germline CDR1 and CDR2 sequences are SGHAT and FQDESV (reference sequence). The length of the CDR3 is 13 residues. The V and J ends lost 1 base and 10 bases respectively, with 11 bases between them.

The chain carries TRBV19 and TRBJ2-2, with D possibly being TRBD1 (5 bases). The germline V and J ends were trimmed by 9 bases and 0 bases, with 17 bases remaining between them. This CDR3 region has 16 residues. From germline, CDR1 is LNHDA and CDR2 SQIVND (reference sequence). DNA of the CDR3: TGTGCCAGCTCACATTACAGGAGCTCGAACACCGGGGAGCTGTTTTTT. The encoded protein is CASSHYRSSNTGELFF.

The V and J genes are TRBV6-4 and TRBJ2-2; maybe TRBD2 (6 bases). This CDR3 comprises 14 residues. V was cut by 5 bases and J by 4 bases, with 11 bases left in between. Germline assignment: CDR1 MRHNA and CDR2 SNTAGT. The CDR3 region is CASSSSGGTGELFF. The CDR3 DNA reads TGTGCCAGCAGTTCCTCCGGGGGCACCGGGGAGCTGTTTTTT.

The chain recombines TRBV5-1 with TRBJ2-7; 7 bases are a match to TRBD2. This CDR3 is 15 amino acids long. With 0 bases clipped from V and 6 bases from J, the junction kept 9 bases outside the gene matches. The germline gives CDR1 SGHRS, CDR2 YFSETQ. As DNA, the CDR3 is TGCGCCAGCAGCTTGGGGTCCGGCGGGAGAGGCGAGCAGTACTTC. This codes for CASSLGSGGRGEQYF.

This sequence joins TRBV11-2 and TRBJ1-3, with a tentative D call TRBD1 (5 bases). CDR1 and CDR2 from the germline V gene are SGHAT and FQNNGV. This CDR3 contains 14 residues. Trimming pared 1 base from V and 2 bases from J, leaving 6 bases between. The CDR3 DNA reads TGTGCCAGCAGCTTAGCCAGGGCTGGAAACACCATATATTTT. Encoded protein: CASSLARAGNTIYF.

The chain links TRBV5-1 to TRBJ1-6; TRBD1 aligns across 8 bases. J gave up 7 bases and V 5 bases, and 5 bases lay outside the gene matches. This CDR3 contains 14 residues. Germline V gene data show CDR1 as SGHRS and CDR2 as YFSETQ. CDR3 sequence reads: CASSQGQANSPLHF. As DNA, the CDR3 is TGCGCCAGCAGTCAGGGACAGGCCAATTCACCCCTCCACTTT.

This chain uses TRBV19 with TRBJ1-1; D gene uncertain. The CDR3 totals 14 residues. The germline V gene encodes CDR1 LNHDA and CDR2 SQIVND (reference sequence). V lost 5 bases, J lost 0 bases, and 10 bases lay in between. The CDR3: CASSPMYLNTEAFF. The CDR3 DNA sequence: TGTGCCAGTAGTCCGATGTATCTGAACACTGAAGCTTTCTTT.

This clone was found once. The gene calls are TRBV10-3 and TRBJ1-1; 8 bases agree with TRBD1. The ends lost 10 bases at V and 4 bases at J; junction bases unmatched: 8. CDR1 is ENHRY, CDR2 SYGVKD, per germline. The CDR3 is made up of 13 amino acids. Written as DNA, the CDR3 is TGTGCCACCCTAGACAGGGGTCGCACTGAAGCTTTCTTT. Translating gives CATLDRGRTEAFF.

This chain joins TRBV5-1 and TRBJ2-2, with D tentatively TRBD1 or TRBD2 (5 bases each). Germline CDR1 and CDR2: SGHRS and YFSETQ. Trimming cost V 4 bases and J 5 bases, with 12 bases left between them. The CDR3 length is 14 residues. The CDR3 loop is CASSREGVTGELFF. As DNA, the CDR3 is TGCGCCAGCAGCCGGGAAGGGGTGACCGGGGAGCTGTTTTTT. The variable domain in full, with the rest retrieved from reference TRBV5-1 and TRBJ2-2, is KAGVTQTPRYLIKTRGQQVTLSCSPISGHRSVSWYQQTPGQGLQFLFEYFSETQRNKGNFPGRFSGRQFSNSRSEMNVSTLELGDSALYLCASSREGVTGELFFGEGSRLTVL.

This clone has a handful of counts. This chain joins TRBV14 and TRBJ2-5; TRBD2 might be the D (6 bases). Trimming pared 4 bases from V and 5 bases from J, leaving 14 bases between. Germline V gene data show CDR1 as SGHDN and CDR2 as FVKESK. This CDR3 spans 14 amino acids. The CDR3: CASSLGTPQETQYF. CDR3 sequence (DNA): TGTGCCAGCAGCCTCGGGACTCCCCAGGAGACCCAGTACTTC.

The chain employs TRBV2 and TRBJ1-2, with D unclear. There are 13 residues in the CDR3. With 3 bases removed from V and 5 bases from J, the gap between germline ends came to 10 bases. From germline, CDR1 is SNHLY and CDR2 FYNNEI. The CDR3 sequence: CASSDRAEYGYTF. DNA of the CDR3: TGTGCCAGCAGTGACCGGGCGGAGTATGGCTACACCTTC.

The chain employs TRBV18 and TRBJ1-1; 8 bases map to TRBD1. In germline, CDR1 is KGHSH, CDR2 LQKENI. This CDR3 is 17 amino acids long. Trimming took 6 bases from V and 2 from J; bases not matched to a gene: 14. The CDR3 DNA is TGTGCCAGCTCCCTTCTGGGGCCGGGACAGGTTAACACTGAAGCTTTCTTT. The encoded protein is CASSLLGPGQVNTEAFF.

This clone was seen once. The chain has TRBV18 and TRBJ2-3; D is uncertain. The CDR3 sequence is 15 residues long. The ends were cut back, 4 bases at V and 0 bases at J, with 11 bases in the middle. CDR1 is KGHSH and CDR2 is LQKENI in the germline V gene. CDR3 residues: CASSQGPRSTDTQYF. CDR3 DNA: TGTGCCAGCTCACAGGGTCCCCGGAGCACAGATACGCAGTATTTT. Full variable domain (remainder filled in from reference TRBV18 and TRBJ2-3): NAGVMQNPRHLVRRRGQEARLRCSPMKGHSHVYWYRQLPEEGLKFMVYLQKENIIDESGMPKERFSAEFPKEGPSILRIQQVVRGDSAAYFCASSQGPRSTDTQYFGPGTRLTVL.

A few counts support this clone. The chain combines TRBV5-1 with TRBJ1-2; D not certain. CDR1 and CDR2 (germline): SGHRS, YFSETQ. The CDR3 covers 15 residues. With 0 bases removed from V and 0 bases from J, the gap between germline ends came to 9 bases. CDR3 residues: CASSLGPTTNYGYTF. CDR3 sequence (DNA): TGCGCCAGCAGCTTGGGCCCCACGACTAACTATGGCTACACCTTC.

V gene TRBV7-2 combines with J gene TRBJ2-7; TRBD1 agrees at 8 bases. The germline CDR1 and CDR2 sequences are SGHTA and FQGNSA. The V and J ends lost 5 bases and 6 bases, in that order; junction bases with no gene match: 12. This CDR3 is built from 15 residues. The CDR3 DNA reads TGTGCCAGCAGCCGGGTGGGGCAGGGGGCCGGCGAGCAGTACTTC. This encodes CASSRVGQGAGEQYF. The full variable domain, completed using reference TRBV7-2 and TRBJ2-7, is GAGVSQSPSNKVTEKGKDVELRCDPISGHTALYWYRQSLGQGLEFLIYFQGNSAPDKSGLPSDRFSAERTGGSVSTLTIQRTQQEDSAVYLCASSRVGQGAGEQYFGPGTRLTVT.

The V and J genes are TRBV10-2 and TRBJ2-3, with TRBD2 as a possible D gene (5 bases). CDR1 is WSHSY and CDR2 is SAAADI in the germline V gene. There are 14 residues in the CDR3. Deletions cut 7 bases from V and 4 bases from J, with 15 bases between. As DNA, the CDR3 is TGCGCCAGCAAGGTAGCGCAGAGGGCAGATACGCAGTATTTT. The encoded protein is CASKVAQRADTQYF.

CDR3 amino acids: CAWSVDYGRSNEQFF. In DNA, the CDR3 is TGTGCCTGGAGTGTAGACTATGGGCGGAGCAATGAGCAGTTCTTC. The rearrangement joins TRBV30 to TRBJ2-1, with D maybe TRBD2 (5 bases). V lost 0 bases and J lost 6, with 15 bases in between. Germline V gives CDR1 GTSNPN, CDR2 SVGIG (reference sequence). The CDR3 extends over 15 amino acids.

This clone has more than one count but fewer than ten. The gene calls are TRBV5-6 and TRBJ1-5, with TRBD1 as a possible D gene (6 bases). Per the germline V gene, CDR1 is SGHDT and CDR2 is YYEEEE. The CDR3 totals 14 residues. Trimming took 5 bases from V and 5 from J, leaving 14 bases between them. CDR3 protein: CASSYRGRHQPQHF. Written as DNA, the CDR3 is TGTGCCAGCAGTTATCGGGGGCGTCATCAGCCCCAGCATTTT.

The chain couples TRBV28 to TRBJ1-1; TRBD1 is a possible D gene (6 bases). With 4 bases removed from V and 1 base from J, the gap between germline ends came to 16 bases. This CDR3 spans 16 amino acids. Germline V CDR1 and CDR2: MDHEN, SYDVKM. In DNA form, the CDR3 reads TGTGCCAGCAGTTCCCGCCTGACAGGAGCGAACACTGAAGCTTTCTTT. Encoded protein: CASSSRLTGANTEAFF. Based on the CDR3 plus reference TRBV28 and TRBJ1-1, the full variable domain is DVKVTQSSRYLVKRTGEKVFLECVQDMDHENMFWYRQDPGLGLRLIYFSYDVKMKEKGDIPEGYSVSREKKERFSLILESASTNQTSMYLCASSSRLTGANTEAFFGQGTRLTVV.

The CDR3 DNA reads as TGTGCCAGCAGCGTAGTGGGAGGGAAATACAATGAGCAGTTCTTC. Its protein is CASSVVGGKYNEQFF. The V and J genes are TRBV9 and TRBJ2-1; 7 nucleotides match TRBD2. The germline V gene encodes CDR1 SGDLS and CDR2 YYNGEE. There are 15 residues in the CDR3. The V and J ends lost 0 bases and 4 bases, in that order; junction bases with no gene match: 4.

This chain links TRBV19 with TRBJ1-2, with D uncertain. Trimming removed 7 bases at V and 9 bases at J, with 21 bases between. The CDR3 runs 14 residues. Germline assignment: CDR1 LNHDA and CDR2 SQIVND (reference sequence). CDR3 in DNA: TGTGCCAGTAAACCCACGGGCCGGGTCGGAAGCTACACCTTC. The encoded protein is CASKPTGRVGSYTF.